This is a list of T cell receptor beta chains from one sample in a study of T-cell reconstitution after alpha-beta-depleted transplantation in children. Each CDR3 protein gets one entry after TCRdb re-called the PCR reads with MiXCR. The table shows approximately 1,000,000 distinct CDR3 sequences, with about 30% occurring only once. The sample here was PBMCs, mostly from graft donor cells, taken 360 days after TCRalphabeta/CD19-depleted stem cell transplant. These receptors were taken from a boy in the first two years of life who had a stem cell transplant for SCID, so the T cells may come from the graft donor. The CDR3 runs from the conserved cysteine through the conserved F or W. Fields, in order: J gene, D gene, V gene, clone size, CDR3 DNA, CDR3 protein. D genes are given only for firm matches. Not every row has a clone size; where given, it reads once, few, many or a size class.

TRBJ2-3,NA,TRBV9,few,TGTGCCAGCAGCGTAGCTGGTTCAGATACGCAGTATTTT,CASSVAGSDTQYF
TRBJ2-1,NA,TRBV29-1,NA,TGCAGCGTTACCCCTGTCAATGAGCAGTTCTTC,CSVTPVNEQFF
TRBJ2-3,TRBD1,TRBV7-3,NA,TGTGCCAGCAGCTCTACCGGGACAGGGGGCACAGATACGCAGTATTTT,CASSSTGTGGTDTQYF
TRBJ2-3,TRBD2,TRBV9,few,TGTGCCAGCAGCGTGGCGGGGGGGCCCACAGATACGCAGTATTTT,CASSVAGGPTDTQYF
TRBJ2-7,NA,TRBV5-1,NA,TGCGCCAGCAGCGGGGGCGACCGGGACTCCAGGGTGCAGTACTTC,CASSGGDRDSRVQYF
TRBJ2-3,NA,TRBV12-3/TRBV12-4,few,TGTGCCAGCAGCCGCGACCCAAACACAGATACGCAGTATTTT,CASSRDPNTDTQYF
TRBJ2-7,NA,TRBV18,NA,TGTGCCAGCTCACCATCCCTTGGACAGAGCTCCTACGAGCAGTACTTC,CASSPSLGQSSYEQYF
TRBJ1-3,NA,TRBV20-1,few,TGCAGTGCTAGAGAATCAGGGTTAGGAAACACCATATATTTT,CSARESGLGNTIYF
TRBJ1-1,NA,TRBV29-1,many,TGCAGCGCGGCCATACTAGGGACTGAAGCTTTCTTT,CSAAILGTEAFF
TRBJ2-3,TRBD2,TRBV24-1,NA,TGTGCCACCAGTGAGGCGGGGGGCACAGATACGCAGTATTTT,CATSEAGGTDTQYF
TRBJ2-1,NA,TRBV3-1,NA,TGTGCCAGCAGCCAAGATCCCGCGGGCCCCAATGAGCAGTTCTTC,CASSQDPAGPNEQFF
TRBJ1-5,TRBD1,TRBV20-1,few,TGCAGTGCTAGAGGGGGACAGAGCAATCAGCCCCAGCATTTT,CSARGGQSNQPQHF
TRBJ1-1,NA,TRBV5-6,few,TGTGCCAGCAGCTTGGATCGGCAGGGGCGTAGGAACACTGAAGCTTTCTTT,CASSLDRQGRRNTEAFF
TRBJ2-1,NA,TRBV5-1,NA,TGCGCCAGCAGCTTGGGGCTGGAAAATGAGCAGTTCTTC,CASSLGLENEQFF
TRBJ1-1,NA,TRBV7-9,NA,TGTGCCAGCAGCCCTGGAGTCCCGAACACTGAAGCTTTCTTT,CASSPGVPNTEAFF
TRBJ1-2,NA,TRBV6-5,NA,TGTGCCAGCAGTTGGGTTGGCGGCTACACCTTC,CASSWVGGYTF
TRBJ1-5,NA,TRBV7-2,NA,TGTGCCAGCAGCTTAGCGGTACGAGGGGGCAATCAGCCCCAGCATTTT,CASSLAVRGGNQPQHF
TRBJ2-6,NA,TRBV9,many,TGTGCCAGCAGCGTTAGCCAGGGGGGTCTCTCGGGGGCCAACGTCCTGACTTTC,CASSVSQGGLSGANVLTF
TRBJ1-1,NA,TRBV28,NA,TGTGCCAGCAGTTCCTCATCAGCTTTCTTT,CASSSSSAFF
TRBJ1-1,NA,TRBV5-1,few,TGCGCCAGCAGCTTGGTTGAGAACATGAACACTGAAGCTTTCTTT,CASSLVENMNTEAFF
TRBJ2-2,NA,TRBV5-1,NA,TGCGCCAGCAGCTTTTCTTCATGGGAGCTGTTTTTT,CASSFSSWELFF
TRBJ2-5,TRBD1,TRBV4-1,few,TGCGCCAGCAGCTCTATGACAGGGACGGAGACCCAGTACTTC,CASSSMTGTETQYF
TRBJ2-1,TRBD1,TRBV4-3,few,TGCGCCAGCAGCCCGGAACTGAGGGGGCAGGGTGAGCAGTTCTTC,CASSPELRGQGEQFF
TRBJ2-7,NA,TRBV3-1,few,TGTGCCAGCAGCCTAAGGACAGCCTACGAGCAGTACTTC,CASSLRTAYEQYF
TRBJ2-5,NA,TRBV5-1,few,TGCGCCAGCAGCTTGGAGTGGGCCCAAGAGACCCAGTACTTC,CASSLEWAQETQYF
TRBJ2-7,TRBD1,TRBV5-6,few,TGTGCCAGCAGCATACTTGGAATTTGGACAGGGGAAGGGTACGAGCAGTACTTC,CASSILGIWTGEGYEQYF
TRBJ1-1,NA,TRBV4-1,NA,TGCGCCAGCAGCCAAGATCGCAGCTTGAACACTGAAGCTTTCTTT,CASSQDRSLNTEAFF
TRBJ2-3,NA,TRBV7-9,NA,TGTGCCAGCAGCTTCATACCCTCTAGCACAGATACGCAGTATTTT,CASSFIPSSTDTQYF
TRBJ2-3,TRBD2,TRBV7-2,few,TGTGCCAGCAGCTTATCCACTAGCGCGTATACGCAGTATTTT,CASSLSTSAYTQYF
TRBJ1-1,NA,TRBV20-1,once,TGCAGTGTGTCTGAATTCGACGAAGCTTTCTTT,CSVSEFDEAFF
TRBJ1-3,NA,TRBV12-3/TRBV12-4,few,TGTGCCAGCAGACCCACCTCTGGAAACACCATATATTTT,CASRPTSGNTIYF